These T cell receptor beta chains were read from a single sample in a study of blood T cell repertoires in COVID-19. Sequencing was performed with immunoSEQ multiplex PCR; in TCRdb, only in-frame clones are kept and a portion is missing. The sample contains 140,000 to 150,000 clones, around 81% of which appear only once. The sequencing input was peripheral blood. Receptor source: a woman in her forties with active or convalescent COVID-19. The CDR3 runs from the conserved cysteine through the conserved F or W. Fields, in order: CDR3 protein, CDR3 DNA, D gene, clone size, V gene, J gene. The D gene is left open where the match is weak. Part of the rows lack a size; the others show once, few, many or a class for expanded clones.

CSASISSYEQYF,TGCAGTGCTAGTATCAGCTCCTACGAGCAGTACTTC,-,once,TRBV20-1,TRBJ2-7
CASSELMRGTGELFF,TGTGCCAGCAGCGAGCTTATGCGGGGTACCGGGGAGCTGTTTTTT,-,-,TRBV7-2,TRBJ2-2
CASGLAIRGTGELFF,TGTGCTAGTGGTTTGGCAATCAGGGGGACCGGGGAGCTGTTTTTT,TRBD1,-,TRBV12-5,TRBJ2-2
CASSPRHGEREGRDTQYF,TGCGCCAGCAGCCCCCGCCACGGGGAGCGGGAGGGCAGAGATACGCAGTATTTT,TRBD2,-,TRBV4-3,TRBJ2-3
CASSLVLAGGGTGELFF,TGCGCCAGCAGCTTGGTTCTAGCGGGAGGTGGCACCGGGGAGCTGTTTTTT,TRBD2,-,TRBV5-1,TRBJ2-2
CAISESMKRNTEAFF,TGTGCCATCAGTGAGTCGATGAAGAGGAACACTGAAGCTTTCTTT,-,-,TRBV10-3,TRBJ1-1
CASSYFAGNTEAFF,TGTGCCAGCAGTTACTTTGCAGGGAACACTGAAGCTTTCTTT,-,-,TRBV6-6,TRBJ1-1
CATSKWGGQGYNEQFF,TGTGCCACCAGCAAATGGGGGGGACAGGGGTACAATGAGCAGTTCTTC,TRBD1,-,TRBV15,TRBJ2-1
CASSPHRDSEAFF,TGTGCCAGCTCACCCCACCGGGACAGTGAAGCTTTCTTT,TRBD1,-,TRBV18,TRBJ1-1
CASSFFPPGQGSSYEQYF,TGTGCCAGCAGTTTCTTTCCACCCGGACAGGGATCCTCCTACGAGCAGTACTTC,TRBD1,-,TRBV28,TRBJ2-7
CASSFSGGPYTDTQYF,TGCGCCAGCAGCTTTAGCGGGGGGCCGTACACAGATACGCAGTATTTT,TRBD2,-,TRBV4-1,TRBJ2-3
CASSLAIREFPRGELFF,TGTGCCAGCAGCTTAGCGATACGGGAGTTTCCAAGGGGGGAGCTGTTTTTT,-,once,TRBV7-2,TRBJ2-2
CAISADRISGNTIYF,TGTGCCATCAGCGCGGACAGGATCTCTGGAAACACCATATATTTT,TRBD1,-,TRBV10-3,TRBJ1-3
CASSLRRGLGTEAFF,TGTGCCAGCAGTTTACGGCGGGGATTGGGCACTGAAGCTTTCTTT,-,-,TRBV28,TRBJ1-1
CASSQVSGSRDEQFF,TGTGCCAGCAGCCAAGTGAGCGGGAGCAGGGATGAGCAGTTCTTC,TRBD2,-,TRBV3-1/TRBV3-2,TRBJ2-1
CASSVSQEGQPQHF,TGTGCCAGCAGCGTTTCCCAAGAGGGTCAGCCCCAGCATTTT,-,-,TRBV9,TRBJ1-5
CASSSTSGSSYNEQFF,TGTGCCAGCAGCTCGACTAGCGGGAGCTCCTACAATGAGCAGTTCTTC,TRBD2,few,TRBV9,TRBJ2-1
CATSDQGQGQGFYGYTF,TGTGCCACCAGTGATCAGGGACAGGGGCAGGGTTTTTATGGCTACACCTTC,TRBD1,once,TRBV24-1,TRBJ1-2
CASSWDRGPPNYGYTF,TGTGCCAGCAGCTGGGACAGGGGTCCCCCGAACTATGGCTACACCTTC,TRBD1,-,TRBV5-6,TRBJ1-2
CASSLMTGTDTQYF,TGCGCCAGCAGCTTGATGACAGGCACAGATACGCAGTATTTT,-,-,TRBV5-1,TRBJ2-3
CASLGEGTEAFF,TGTGCCAGCCTCGGCGAGGGCACTGAAGCTTTCTTT,-,-,TRBV2,TRBJ1-1
CASSRNRGLRDNEQFF,TGTGCCAGCAGCCGAAACAGGGGGCTGAGGGACAATGAGCAGTTCTTC,TRBD1,few,TRBV14,TRBJ2-1